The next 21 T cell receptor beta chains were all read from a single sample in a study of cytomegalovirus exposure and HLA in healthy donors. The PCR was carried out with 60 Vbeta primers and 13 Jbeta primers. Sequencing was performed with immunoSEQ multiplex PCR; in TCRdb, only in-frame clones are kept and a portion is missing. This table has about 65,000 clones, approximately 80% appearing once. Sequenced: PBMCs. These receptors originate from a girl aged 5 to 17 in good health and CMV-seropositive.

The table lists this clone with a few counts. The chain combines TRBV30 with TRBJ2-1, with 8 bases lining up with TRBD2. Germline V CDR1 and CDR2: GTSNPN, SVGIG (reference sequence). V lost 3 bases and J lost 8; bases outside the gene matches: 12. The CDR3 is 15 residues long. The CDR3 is CAWSSSGRPGHEQFF. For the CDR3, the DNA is TGTGCCTGGAGCTCGAGCGGGAGACCGGGGCATGAGCAGTTCTTC.

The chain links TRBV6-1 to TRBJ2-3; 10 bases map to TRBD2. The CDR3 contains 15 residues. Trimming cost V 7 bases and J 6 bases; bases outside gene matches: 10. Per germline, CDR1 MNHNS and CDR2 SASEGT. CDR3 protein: CASIRRAGGPDTQYF. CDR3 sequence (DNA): TGTGCCAGCATCAGGAGAGCGGGGGGGCCCGATACGCAGTATTTT.

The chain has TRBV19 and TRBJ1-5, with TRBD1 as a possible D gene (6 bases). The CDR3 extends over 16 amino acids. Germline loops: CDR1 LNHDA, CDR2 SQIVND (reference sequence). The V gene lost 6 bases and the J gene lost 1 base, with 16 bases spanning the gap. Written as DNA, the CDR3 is TGTGCCAGTAGCCGACGAAGGGGGGGAAGCAATCAGCCCCAGCATTTT. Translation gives CASSRRRGGSNQPQHF.

CDR3: CASSLGRERNEQFF. The CDR3 bases are TGTGCCAGCAGCCTCGGGAGGGAAAGGAATGAGCAGTTCTTC. The J gene is TRBJ2-1, the V gene TRBV28, with 8 bases fitting TRBD2. From germline, CDR1 is MDHEN and CDR2 SYDVKM. V was clipped by 6 bases and J by 7 bases; unmatched bases: 8. The length of the CDR3 is 14 residues.

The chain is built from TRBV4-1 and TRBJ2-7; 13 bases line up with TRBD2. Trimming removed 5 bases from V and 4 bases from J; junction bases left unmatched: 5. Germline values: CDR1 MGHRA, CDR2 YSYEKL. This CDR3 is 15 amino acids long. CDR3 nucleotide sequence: TGCGCCAGCAGCATCAGGACTAGCGGGAGTTACGAGCAGTACTTC. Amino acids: CASSIRTSGSYEQYF.

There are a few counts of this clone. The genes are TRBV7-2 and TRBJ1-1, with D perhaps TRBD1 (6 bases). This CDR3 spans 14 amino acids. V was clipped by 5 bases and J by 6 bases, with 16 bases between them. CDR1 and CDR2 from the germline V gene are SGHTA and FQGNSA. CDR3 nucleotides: TGTGCCAGCAGCCTAATAGGACAGATAGCTGAAGCTTTCTTT. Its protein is CASSLIGQIAEAFF. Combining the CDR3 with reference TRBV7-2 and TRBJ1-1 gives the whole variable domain GAGVSQSPSNKVTEKGKDVELRCDPISGHTALYWYRQSLGQGLEFLIYFQGNSAPDKSGLPSDRFSAERTGGSVSTLTIQRTQQEDSAVYLCASSLIGQIAEAFFGQGTRLTVV.

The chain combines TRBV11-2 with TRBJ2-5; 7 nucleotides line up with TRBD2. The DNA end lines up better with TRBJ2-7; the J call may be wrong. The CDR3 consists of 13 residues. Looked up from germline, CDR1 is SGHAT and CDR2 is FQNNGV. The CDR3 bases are TGTGCCAGCAGGAACCTGGGGGGGTACGAGCAGTACTTC. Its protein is CASRNLGGYEQYF.

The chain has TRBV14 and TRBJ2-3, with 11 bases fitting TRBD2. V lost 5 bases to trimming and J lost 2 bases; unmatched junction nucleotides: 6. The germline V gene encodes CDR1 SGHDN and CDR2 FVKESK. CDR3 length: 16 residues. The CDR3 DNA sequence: TGTGCCAGCAGCTATCGACTAGCGGGGCCCACAGATACGCAGTATTTT. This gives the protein CASSYRLAGPTDTQYF.

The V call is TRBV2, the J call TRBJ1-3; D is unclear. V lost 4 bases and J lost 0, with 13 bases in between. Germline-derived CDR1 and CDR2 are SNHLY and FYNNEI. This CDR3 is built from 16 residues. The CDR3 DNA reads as TGTGCCAGCAGTGGGGGAACCGGGGACTCTGGAAACACCATATATTTT. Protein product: CASSGGTGDSGNTIYF.

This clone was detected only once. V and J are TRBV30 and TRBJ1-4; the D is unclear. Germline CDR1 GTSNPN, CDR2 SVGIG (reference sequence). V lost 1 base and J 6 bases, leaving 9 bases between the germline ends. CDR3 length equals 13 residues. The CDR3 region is CAWSGRLHEKLFF. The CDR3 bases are TGTGCCTGGAGTGGCAGGCTCCATGAAAAACTGTTTTTT.

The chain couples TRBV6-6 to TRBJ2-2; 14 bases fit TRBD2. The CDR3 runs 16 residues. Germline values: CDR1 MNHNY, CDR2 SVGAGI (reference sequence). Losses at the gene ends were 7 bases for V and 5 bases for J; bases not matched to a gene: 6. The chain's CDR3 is CASTGLAGVGTGELFF. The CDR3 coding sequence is TGTGCCAGCACGGGACTAGCGGGAGTAGGGACCGGGGAGCTGTTTTTT.

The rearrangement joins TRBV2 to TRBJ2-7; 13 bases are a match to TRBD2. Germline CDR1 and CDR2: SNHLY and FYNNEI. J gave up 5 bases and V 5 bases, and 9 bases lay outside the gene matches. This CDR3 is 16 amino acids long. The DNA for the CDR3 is TGTGCCAGCAGTCCTGAGGGACTAGCGGGGAATCACGAGCAGTACTTC. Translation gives CASSPEGLAGNHEQYF.

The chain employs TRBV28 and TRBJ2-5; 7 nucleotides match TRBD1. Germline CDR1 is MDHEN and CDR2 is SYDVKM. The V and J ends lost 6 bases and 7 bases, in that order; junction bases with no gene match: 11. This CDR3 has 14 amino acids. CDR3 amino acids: CASRPPLAGGTQYF. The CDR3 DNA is TGTGCCAGCAGGCCCCCGTTGGCAGGGGGGACCCAGTACTTC.

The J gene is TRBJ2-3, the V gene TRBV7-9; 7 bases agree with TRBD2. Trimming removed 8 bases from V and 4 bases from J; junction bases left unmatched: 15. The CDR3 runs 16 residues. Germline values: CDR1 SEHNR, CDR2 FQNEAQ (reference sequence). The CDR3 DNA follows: TGTGCCAGCGTTGAACTTGGCGGGAGAGTGGCAGATACGCAGTATTTT. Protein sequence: CASVELGGRVADTQYF. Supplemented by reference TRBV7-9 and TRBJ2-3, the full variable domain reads DTGVSQNPRHKITKRGQNVTFRCDPISEHNRLYWYRQTLGQGPEFLTYFQNEAQLEKSRLLSDRFSAERPKGSFSTLEIQRTEQGDSAMYLCASVELGGRVADTQYFGPGTRLTVL.

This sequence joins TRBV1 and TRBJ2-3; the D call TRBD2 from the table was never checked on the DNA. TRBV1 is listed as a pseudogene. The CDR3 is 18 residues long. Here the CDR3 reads CTSSQDGTSGRMTDTQYF. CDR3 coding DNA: TGCACCAGCAGCCAAGATGGGACTAGCGGGAGGATGACAGATACGCAGTATTTT.

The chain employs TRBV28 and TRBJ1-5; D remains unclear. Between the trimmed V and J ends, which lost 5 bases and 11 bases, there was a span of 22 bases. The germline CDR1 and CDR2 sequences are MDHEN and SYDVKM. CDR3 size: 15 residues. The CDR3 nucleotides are TGTGCCAGCAGTCTGCCTCTGGGTGGCCAGCGGTCCCAGCATTTT. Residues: CASSLPLGGQRSQHF.

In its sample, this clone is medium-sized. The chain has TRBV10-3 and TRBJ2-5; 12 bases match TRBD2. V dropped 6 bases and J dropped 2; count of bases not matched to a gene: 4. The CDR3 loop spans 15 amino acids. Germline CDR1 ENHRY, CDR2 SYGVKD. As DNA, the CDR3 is TGTGCCATCAGACCGGGACTAGCGGGTCAAGAGACCCAGTACTTC. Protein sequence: CAIRPGLAGQETQYF.

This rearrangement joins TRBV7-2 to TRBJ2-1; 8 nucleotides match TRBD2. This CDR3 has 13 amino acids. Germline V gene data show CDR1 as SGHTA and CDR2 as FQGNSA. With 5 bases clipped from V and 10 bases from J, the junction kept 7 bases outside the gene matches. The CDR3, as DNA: TGTGCCAGCAGCCCCGAGCGGGAGAGCGAGCAGTTCTTC. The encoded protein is CASSPERESEQFF.

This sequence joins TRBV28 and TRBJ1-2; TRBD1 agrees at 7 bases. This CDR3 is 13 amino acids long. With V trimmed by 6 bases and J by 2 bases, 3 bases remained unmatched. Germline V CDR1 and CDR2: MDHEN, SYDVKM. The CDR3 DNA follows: TGTGCCAGCAGGGACAGGAAGAACTATGGCTACACCTTC. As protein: CASRDRKNYGYTF.

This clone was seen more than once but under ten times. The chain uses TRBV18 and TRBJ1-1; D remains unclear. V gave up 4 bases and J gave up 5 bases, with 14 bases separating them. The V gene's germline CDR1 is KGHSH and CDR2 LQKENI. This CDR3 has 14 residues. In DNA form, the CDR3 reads TGTGCCAGCTCACGGGAGGGTTTTGGGACTGAAGCTTTCTTT. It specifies CASSREGFGTEAFF. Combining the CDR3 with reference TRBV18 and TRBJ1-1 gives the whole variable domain NAGVMQNPRHLVRRRGQEARLRCSPMKGHSHVYWYRQLPEEGLKFMVYLQKENIIDESGMPKERFSAEFPKEGPSILRIQQVVRGDSAAYFCASSREGFGTEAFFGQGTRLTVV.

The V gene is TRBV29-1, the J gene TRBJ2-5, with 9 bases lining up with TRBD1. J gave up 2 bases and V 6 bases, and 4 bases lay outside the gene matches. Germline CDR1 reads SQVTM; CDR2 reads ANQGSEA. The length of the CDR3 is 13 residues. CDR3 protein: CSVRTGVQETQYF. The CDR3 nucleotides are TGCAGCGTGCGGACAGGGGTTCAAGAGACCCAGTACTTC.